Listed below are T cell receptor beta chains from one sample, sequenced in a study of blood T cell repertoires in COVID-19. Clones were read by immunoSEQ multiplex PCR, and TCRdb kept only the in-frame ones, dropping some. The data hold roughly 160,000 clones, with about 83% observed a single time. The sequencing sample was made of peripheral blood. The source is a woman between 65 and 79 years old who had recovered from COVID-19. Each CDR3 is given with its conserved first and last residue. A D gene is named only where the DNA matches it firmly. The size of a clone is reported for some rows only, either as once, few or many, or as a class for expanded clones.

J gene	V gene	clone size	D gene	CDR3 protein	CDR3 DNA
TRBJ1-1	TRBV29-1	-	TRBD1	CSVAPSLRRTGVNTEAFF	TGCAGCGTTGCTCCCTCCCTACGCCGGACAGGAGTTAACACTGAAGCTTTCTTT
TRBJ2-2	TRBV5-1	-	TRBD2	CASSLDGRTGELFF	TGCGCCAGCAGCTTGGACGGGAGGACCGGGGAGCTGTTTTTT
TRBJ2-7	TRBV11-2	-	-	CASSLGPSSYEQYF	TGTGCCAGCAGCTTAGGTCCCAGTTCCTACGAGCAGTACTTC
TRBJ2-5	TRBV19	-	TRBD1	CASSTTGQETQYF	TGTGCCAGTAGTACGACAGGGCAAGAGACCCAGTACTTC
TRBJ1-1	TRBV4-1	once	-	CASSQFGSEAFF	TGCGCCAGCAGCCAATTCGGGAGTGAAGCTTTCTTT
TRBJ1-2	TRBV6-2/TRBV6-3	-	-	CASSYPSGDYTF	TGTGCCAGCAGTTACCCCTCAGGGGACTACACCTTC
TRBJ1-3	TRBV3-1/TRBV3-2	-	-	CASSLSPGGAAGNTIYF	TGTGCCAGCAGCCTAAGCCCCGGGGGGGCCGCTGGAAACACCATATATTTT
TRBJ1-4	TRBV5-5	-	-	CASTRSDNEKLFF	TGTGCCAGCACCCGCAGCGATAATGAAAAACTGTTTTTT
TRBJ1-4	TRBV5-8	-	-	CASSLGRVFPRLFF	TGTGCCAGCAGCTTGGGACGGGTATTTCCGCGGCTGTTTTTT
TRBJ1-1	TRBV7-9	-	TRBD1	CASSLWDRGGAAEAFF	TGTGCCAGCAGCTTATGGGACAGGGGCGGTGCGGCTGAAGCTTTCTTT
TRBJ2-7	TRBV4-2	-	TRBD2	CASGRGLAGGPSPYEQYF	TGTGCCAGCGGGAGGGGGCTAGCGGGAGGCCCCTCCCCATACGAGCAGTACTTC
TRBJ2-3	TRBV6-5	-	TRBD2	CASSATSGGRDTQYF	TGTGCCAGCAGCGCCACTAGCGGGGGGCGGGATACGCAGTATTTT
TRBJ2-5	TRBV3-1/TRBV3-2	-	-	CASSKRGSETQYF	TGTGCCAGCAGCAAACGGGGGAGTGAGACCCAGTACTTC
TRBJ1-5	TRBV19	-	-	CASKGRGQGGQPQHF	TGTGCCAGTAAGGGTAGAGGCCAAGGGGGTCAGCCCCAGCATTTT
TRBJ1-5	TRBV11-2	many	-	CASSSAGDQPQHF	TGTGCCAGCAGCTCAGCGGGGGATCAGCCCCAGCATTTT
TRBJ1-2	TRBV14	-	TRBD1	CASSPTMGQVDHGYTF	TGTGCCAGCAGCCCCACCATGGGACAGGTCGACCATGGCTACACCTTC
TRBJ2-7	TRBV6-5	-	TRBD2	CASSYSSLAGRNEQYF	TGTGCCAGCAGTTACTCGAGTCTAGCGGGTAGAAACGAGCAGTACTTC
TRBJ2-1	TRBV7-2	-	TRBD2	CASSPRRTSSSEQFF	TGTGCCAGCAGTCCCCGCCGGACTAGCTCCAGTGAGCAGTTCTTC
TRBJ1-3	TRBV7-6	few	TRBD1	CASSPRQGATSGNTIYF	TGTGCCAGCAGCCCACGACAGGGGGCCACCTCTGGAAACACCATATATTTT
TRBJ2-3	TRBV19	-	-	CASTPAGNTDTQYF	TGTGCCAGTACCCCTGCGGGGAACACAGATACGCAGTATTTT
TRBJ1-1	TRBV5-1	-	TRBD1	CASSLGDRAEAFF	TGCGCCAGCAGCTTGGGGGACAGAGCTGAAGCTTTCTTT
TRBJ1-1	TRBV7-6	-	TRBD1	CASSLVFGTGGHTEAFF	TGTGCCAGCAGCTTAGTTTTCGGGACAGGGGGGCACACTGAAGCTTTCTTT
TRBJ1-2	TRBV3-1/TRBV3-2	-	-	CASSLGVGYTF	TGTGCCAGCAGCCTGGGAGTTGGCTACACCTTC
TRBJ2-7	TRBV7-9	-	TRBD2	CASSLPGGVEQYF	TGTGCCAGCAGCTTGCCCGGGGGGGTCGAGCAGTACTTC
TRBJ1-3	TRBV13	-	TRBD1	CASSPILRDRVHTIYF	TGTGCCAGCAGCCCCATCCTCCGGGACAGGGTTCACACCATATATTTT
TRBJ1-2	TRBV18	-	TRBD1	CASSPGTGFGYGYTF	TGTGCCAGCTCACCAGGGACAGGGTTTGGCTATGGCTACACCTTC
TRBJ2-4	TRBV10-2	once	TRBD1	CASSEPGQGGAKNIQYF	TGCGCCAGCAGTGAGCCCGGACAGGGGGGGGCCAAAAACATTCAGTACTTC
TRBJ2-5	TRBV27	-	-	CASSFLAGRGGTQYF	TGTGCCAGCAGTTTTTTGGCGGGAAGGGGAGGGACCCAGTACTTC
TRBJ1-4	TRBV18	-	-	CASSHPGGDNEKLFF	TGTGCCAGCTCCCACCCGGGAGGAGATAATGAAAAACTGTTTTTT
TRBJ1-2	TRBV27	-	-	CASRHTGSGYGYTF	TGTGCCAGCAGGCACACAGGGTCTGGCTATGGCTACACCTTC
TRBJ1-2	TRBV5-6	-	TRBD1	CASSLVPGQGHYGYTF	TGTGCCAGCAGCTTGGTCCCGGGACAGGGTCACTATGGCTACACCTTC
TRBJ1-2	TRBV3-1/TRBV3-2	-	-	CASSQGGRGGYTF	TGTGCCAGCAGCCAAGGGGGCAGGGGTGGCTACACCTTC
TRBJ2-5	TRBV5-4	-	TRBD2	CASSPGTREETQYF	TGTGCCAGCAGCCCCGGGACTAGGGAGGAGACCCAGTACTTC
TRBJ2-1	TRBV7-9	-	TRBD2	CASSRLAGEQFF	TGTGCCAGCAGCCGACTAGCGGGTGAGCAGTTCTTC
TRBJ2-3	TRBV5-5	-	-	CASSPGGQSTDTQYF	TGTGCCAGCAGCCCGGGAGGACAGAGCACAGATACGCAGTATTTT
TRBJ2-7	TRBV9	-	TRBD1	CASSRQGASGEQYF	TGTGCCAGCAGCAGACAGGGGGCGTCGGGGGAGCAGTACTTC
TRBJ1-2	TRBV7-2	-	-	CASSFRRDNNYGYTF	TGTGCCAGCAGCTTCCGACGGGACAATAACTATGGCTACACCTTC
TRBJ2-7	TRBV15	-	TRBD2	CATSRGWGGLVSEQYF	TGTGCCACCAGCAGAGGGTGGGGGGGACTAGTGTCGGAGCAGTACTTC
TRBJ2-2	TRBV19	-	-	CASSMSGTGELFF	TGTGCCAGTAGTATGTCGGGGACCGGGGAGCTGTTTTTT
TRBJ2-5	TRBV6-5	-	-	CASSLEYQETQYF	TGTGCCAGCAGCCTAGAGTACCAAGAGACCCAGTACTTC
TRBJ2-1	TRBV18	-	TRBD2	CASSGLAGPGDEQFF	TGTGCCAGCTCAGGGCTAGCGGGGCCCGGGGATGAGCAGTTCTTC
TRBJ2-1	TRBV25-1	-	TRBD2	CASSEREGLVSYNEQFF	TGTGCCAGCAGTGAAAGGGAGGGACTAGTGTCGTACAATGAGCAGTTCTTC
TRBJ1-1	TRBV18	once	-	CASSPHQGGSEAFF	TGTGCCAGCTCACCACACCAAGGCGGGTCTGAAGCTTTCTTT
TRBJ1-1	TRBV27	-	-	CASSFWAATEAFF	TGTGCCAGCAGTTTCTGGGCAGCCACTGAAGCTTTCTTT
TRBJ1-4	TRBV7-2	-	TRBD1	CASSLGRGTGVGKLFF	TGTGCCAGCAGCTTAGGGAGGGGGACAGGCGTCGGAAAACTGTTTTTT
TRBJ2-1	TRBV3-1/TRBV3-2	-	-	CASSRQGDEQFF	TGTGCCAGCAGCCGCCAGGGTGATGAGCAGTTCTTC